The T cell receptor beta chain under discussion was sequenced for a study of PD-L1 blockade in urothelial cancer. The wider study: Patients commenced atezolizumab in about 2014, and it was given at 1,200 mg intravenously every 3 weeks. It was at 3 weeks (second dose) and 6 weeks after treatment start that blood was analyzed.

This clone appeared a single time. What it binds is unknown. The study collected 1 to 8 samples per patient, pretreatment and on-treatment. The CDR3 has 15 residues. Germline-derived CDR1 and CDR2 are SGHNT and YYREEE (reference sequence). After removal of 5 bases from V and 6 bases from J, the junction contained 8 bases not matched to a gene. Produced via immunoSEQ multiplex PCR; TCRdb's table is partial and in-frame only. Here the sample spans tens of thousands of clones, roughly 90% being singletons. Regarding the study as a whole: Larger 3-week expansion of tumor-associated blood clones was seen in durable-benefit patients.

The sequence was obtained from a man between 65 and 85 years old with urothelial cancer. This sequence joins TRBV5-4 and TRBJ2-1; 10 nucleotides agree with TRBD1. This sample comprised PBMCs, obtained around atezolizumab (anti-PD-L1) treatment. The CDR3 DNA reads TGTGCCAGCAGATCCGGGACAGGGGCAGGCAATGAGCAGTTCTTC. It encodes CASRSGTGAGNEQFF.